Below are 11 T cell receptor beta chains sequenced from a single sample in a study of cytomegalovirus exposure and HLA in healthy donors. 60 Vbeta and 13 Jbeta primers were used in PCR. Measured with immunoSEQ multiplex PCR; TCRdb has only the in-frame clones, and not every one. Here the sample table reports about 170,000 clones. Input material: PBMCs. The receptors shown here come from a young woman in good health and CMV-seropositive.

The chain is built from TRBV6-7 and TRBJ2-7, with D perhaps matching TRBD2 (5 bases). TRBV6-7 is treated as an ORF (open reading frame) with a function not yet certain. This CDR3 is 13 amino acids long. V was cut by 2 bases and J by 2 bases, with 7 bases left in between. The CDR3 DNA reads TGTGCCAGCAGTTACCGGGGTCCCTACGAGCAGTACTTC. Residues: CASSYRGPYEQYF.

The V and J genes are TRBV4-3 and TRBJ2-2; weak D call: TRBD1 (5 bases). The CDR3 runs 13 residues. Germline V gene data show CDR1 as LGHNA and CDR2 as YSLEER. Trimming left V 0 bases short and J 7 bases short, with 6 bases between. The CDR3 loop reads CASSQERGGELFF. CDR3 in DNA: TGCGCCAGCAGCCAAGAAAGGGGCGGGGAGCTGTTTTTT.

The chain joins TRBV5-6 to TRBJ2-5; D gene unclear. Germline-derived CDR1 and CDR2 are SGHDT and YYEEEE. The CDR3 has 14 residues. V lost 0 bases to trimming and J lost 3 bases, with 9 bases between them. CDR3 bases: TGTGCCAGCAGCTTGGAACAGAAAGAAGAGACCCAGTACTTC. This gives the protein CASSLEQKEETQYF.

The genes are TRBV7-9 and TRBJ2-7; the match to TRBD2 covers 12 bases. V lost 7 bases to trimming and J lost 4 bases; unmatched junction nucleotides: 8. Germline V gene sequence: CDR1 SEHNR, CDR2 FQNEAQ (reference sequence). The CDR3 consists of 15 residues. The CDR3 reads CASTLAGLAGYEQYF. As DNA, the CDR3 is TGTGCCAGCACCCTAGCCGGACTAGCGGGGTACGAGCAGTACTTC.

V usage is TRBV10-2 and J usage is TRBJ2-7; TRBD1 matches 12 bases. Per the germline V gene, CDR1 is WSHSY and CDR2 is SAAADI. Unmatched junction bases numbered 9, after V lost 7 bases and J lost 5 bases. The CDR3 length is 15 residues. The CDR3: CASNAGTGGKNEQYF. The CDR3 DNA reads as TGCGCCAGCAACGCCGGGACAGGGGGCAAAAACGAGCAGTACTTC.

V and J are TRBV10-3 and TRBJ2-1, with TRBD2 identical over 10 bases. This CDR3 comprises 16 residues. With 6 bases clipped from V and 2 bases from J, the junction kept 7 bases outside the gene matches. Per the germline V gene, CDR1 is ENHRY and CDR2 is SYGVKD. CDR3 loop: CAISASGGSAYNEQFF. CDR3 sequence (DNA): TGTGCCATCAGCGCTAGCGGGGGATCCGCCTACAATGAGCAGTTCTTC.

V is TRBV2 and J is TRBJ1-2, with D perhaps matching TRBD1 (5 bases). In germline, CDR1 is SNHLY, CDR2 FYNNEI. The CDR3 is 12 residues long. Trimming removed 6 bases at V and 7 bases at J, with 12 bases between. The CDR3 nucleotides read TGTGCCAGCAGAAGGGAGGGGCCTGGCTACACCTTC. Translating gives CASRREGPGYTF.

This sequence joins TRBV7-9 and TRBJ2-1; D is unclear. V was shortened by 5 bases and J by 5 bases, with 7 bases between the two germline ends. Germline values: CDR1 SEHNR, CDR2 FQNEAQ (reference sequence). The CDR3 length is 12 residues. The CDR3 is CASSPQNNEQFF. CDR3 DNA sequence: TGTGCCAGCAGCCCACAGAACAATGAGCAGTTCTTC.

This rearrangement joins TRBV7-9 to TRBJ2-5; 10 bases are shared with TRBD1. Germline CDR1 and CDR2: SEHNR and FQNEAQ (reference sequence). With 5 bases clipped from V and 5 bases from J, the junction kept 17 bases outside the gene matches. The CDR3 is 18 residues long. The CDR3 DNA reads TGTGCCAGCAGCCCGCCCGGGACAGGGGTGGTTTCCAGGGAGACCCAGTACTTC. Translated: CASSPPGTGVVSRETQYF. Variable domain in full (rest from reference TRBV7-9 and TRBJ2-5): DTGVSQNPRHKITKRGQNVTFRCDPISEHNRLYWYRQTLGQGPEFLTYFQNEAQLEKSRLLSDRFSAERPKGSFSTLEIQRTEQGDSAMYLCASSPPGTGVVSRETQYFGPGTRLLVL.

V and J are TRBV5-1 and TRBJ2-7; D perhaps matches TRBD2 (6 bases). The ends were cut back, 2 bases at V and 5 bases at J, with 11 bases in the middle. The CDR3 consists of 13 residues. CDR1 is SGHRS and CDR2 is YFSETQ in the germline V gene. This CDR3 is CASSLRETHEQYF. In DNA, the CDR3 is TGCGCCAGCAGCTTACGGGAGACCCACGAGCAGTACTTC.

The chain couples TRBV5-1 to TRBJ2-5; 7 bases match TRBD1. V was pared by 4 bases and J by 5 bases, with 11 bases of the junction left unmatched. Germline loops: CDR1 SGHRS, CDR2 YFSETQ. The length of the CDR3 is 15 residues. CDR3 bases: TGCGCCAGCAGCGTGACAGGGAATATCGCGGAGACCCAGTACTTC. Protein product: CASSVTGNIAETQYF.